Listed below are T cell receptor beta chains from one sample, sequenced in a study of T cells in narcolepsy. Profiling relied on immunoSEQ multiplex PCR, and the TCRdb table lists in-frame clones only, not all of them. The repertoire consists of about 20,000 clones, with 70% to 90% occurring once and the leading ten covering around 4%. Sequencing used memory (CD45RA-) CD4+ T cells from blood. The receptors were gathered from a human donor in good health. Each CDR3 is given with its conserved first and last residue. The D gene is left open where the match is weak. Rows give clone size only sometimes, using once, few, many, or a class for an expanded clone.

j_gene: TRBJ2-3; abundance: few; d_gene: TRBD2; v_gene: TRBV27; CDR3nt: TGTGCCAGCAGTTTGCGGGGACTAGCGGGGGTTGGGGCAGATACGCAGTATTTT; CDR3aa: CASSLRGLAGVGADTQYF
j_gene: TRBJ1-1; abundance: NA; d_gene: NA; v_gene: TRBV2; CDR3nt: TGTGCCAGCAGTAAGGAGGGTCGTTGGTTGGACACTGAAGCTTTCTTT; CDR3aa: CASSKEGRWLDTEAFF
j_gene: TRBJ2-1; abundance: NA; d_gene: TRBD2; v_gene: TRBV11-2; CDR3nt: TGTGCCAGCAGCTCCCTCCTAGCGGGGTACAATGAGCAGTTCTTC; CDR3aa: CASSSLLAGYNEQFF
j_gene: TRBJ1-1; abundance: NA; d_gene: NA; v_gene: TRBV2; CDR3nt: TGTGCCAGCAGTGTAGGAGGGTCAGGTGAAGCTTTCTTT; CDR3aa: CASSVGGSGEAFF
j_gene: TRBJ1-6; abundance: once; d_gene: TRBD1; v_gene: TRBV5-1; CDR3nt: TGCGCCAGCAGCTTGAGACTTGGGACAGGAAATTCACCCCTCCACTTT; CDR3aa: CASSLRLGTGNSPLHF
j_gene: TRBJ1-1; abundance: NA; d_gene: NA; v_gene: TRBV6-5; CDR3nt: TGTGCCAGCATCAACGTACGGAACACTGAAGCTTTCTTT; CDR3aa: CASINVRNTEAFF
j_gene: TRBJ2-1; abundance: NA; d_gene: TRBD1; v_gene: TRBV7-6; CDR3nt: TGTGCCAGCAGATCCGGGACAGGGGATGAGCAGTTCTTC; CDR3aa: CASRSGTGDEQFF
j_gene: TRBJ2-7; abundance: few; d_gene: TRBD1; v_gene: TRBV6-5; CDR3nt: TGTGCCAGCAGTCCTCCGGGACAGCACTACGAGCAGTACTTC; CDR3aa: CASSPPGQHYEQYF
j_gene: TRBJ2-7; abundance: NA; d_gene: NA; v_gene: TRBV14; CDR3nt: TGTGCCAGCAGCCAAGATCTAACCACCTACGAGCAGTACTTC; CDR3aa: CASSQDLTTYEQYF
j_gene: TRBJ2-5; abundance: NA; d_gene: TRBD2; v_gene: TRBV5-4; CDR3nt: TGTGCCAGCAGCTCGAAACTAGCGGGGGAAGAGACCCAGTACTTC; CDR3aa: CASSSKLAGEETQYF
j_gene: TRBJ1-2; abundance: NA; d_gene: NA; v_gene: TRBV29-1; CDR3nt: TGCAGCGTTGAAGATCCTGGCTACACCTTC; CDR3aa: CSVEDPGYTF
j_gene: TRBJ1-5; abundance: NA; d_gene: NA; v_gene: TRBV6-1; CDR3nt: TGTGCCAGCAGTGAAGGGAGCTACGGGGACAATCAGCCCCAGCATTTT; CDR3aa: CASSEGSYGDNQPQHF
j_gene: TRBJ1-1; abundance: NA; d_gene: NA; v_gene: TRBV7-6; CDR3nt: TGTGCCAGCAGCCCTTTTCCCGGCACTGAAGCTTTCTTT; CDR3aa: CASSPFPGTEAFF
j_gene: TRBJ1-1; abundance: NA; d_gene: NA; v_gene: TRBV5-1; CDR3nt: TGCGCCAGCAGCCAAGGGGGGACGGGAGAAGCTTTCTTT; CDR3aa: CASSQGGTGEAFF
j_gene: TRBJ2-3; abundance: NA; d_gene: NA; v_gene: TRBV4-1; CDR3nt: TGCGCCAGCAGCCCAACCCGGGCGCGCGACACAGATACGCAGTATTTT; CDR3aa: CASSPTRARDTDTQYF
j_gene: TRBJ1-1; abundance: NA; d_gene: TRBD1; v_gene: TRBV4-3; CDR3nt: TGCGCCAGCAGCCAAGAACGGGGACAGGGAATGAGGGCTTTCTTT; CDR3aa: CASSQERGQGMRAFF
j_gene: TRBJ1-6; abundance: NA; d_gene: TRBD1; v_gene: TRBV6-4; CDR3nt: TGTGCCAGCAGTGACTCAGGGGGCGGAATTTCACCCCTCCACTTT; CDR3aa: CASSDSGGGISPLHF
j_gene: TRBJ2-1; abundance: NA; d_gene: TRBD2; v_gene: TRBV11-2; CDR3nt: TGTGCCAGCAGCTTAGTGCTAGCGGGGGGGCGAAATGAGCAGTTCTTC; CDR3aa: CASSLVLAGGRNEQFF
j_gene: TRBJ1-2; abundance: few; d_gene: TRBD1; v_gene: TRBV9; CDR3nt: TGTGCCAGCAGCGGAAGACAGGGGGCGCTTGGCTACACCTTC; CDR3aa: CASSGRQGALGYTF
j_gene: TRBJ2-3; abundance: NA; d_gene: NA; v_gene: TRBV4-3; CDR3nt: TGCGCCAGCAGCCAGATGGGTGCGAGGGGGAGCACAGATACGCAGTATTTT; CDR3aa: CASSQMGARGSTDTQYF
j_gene: TRBJ1-2; abundance: NA; d_gene: TRBD1; v_gene: TRBV5-1; CDR3nt: TGCGCCAGCAGCCGTGGCACCAGGACAGGGGGCAGTAGAAGCACCTTC; CDR3aa: CASSRGTRTGGSRSTF
j_gene: TRBJ2-7; abundance: once; d_gene: TRBD1; v_gene: TRBV6-5; CDR3nt: TGTGCCAGCAGCCCGACAGGGGGCTCCGAGCAGTACTTC; CDR3aa: CASSPTGGSEQYF
j_gene: TRBJ2-2; abundance: NA; d_gene: NA; v_gene: TRBV29-1; CDR3nt: TGCAGCGCTGGGGACCCTTACACCGGGGAGCTGTTTTTT; CDR3aa: CSAGDPYTGELFF
j_gene: TRBJ2-7; abundance: NA; d_gene: NA; v_gene: TRBV5-1; CDR3nt: TGCGCCAGCAGCCCGGGGGAGATCTACGAGCAGTACTTC; CDR3aa: CASSPGEIYEQYF
j_gene: TRBJ2-2; abundance: NA; d_gene: NA; v_gene: TRBV11-2; CDR3nt: TGTGCCAGCAGCTTAGAGCGTTCCGGGGAGCTGTTTTTT; CDR3aa: CASSLERSGELFF
j_gene: TRBJ1-1; abundance: NA; d_gene: NA; v_gene: TRBV29-1; CDR3nt: TGCAGCGTTGAAGACCAGACTTGGGGGACTGAAGCTTTCTTT; CDR3aa: CSVEDQTWGTEAFF
j_gene: TRBJ1-3; abundance: once; d_gene: NA; v_gene: TRBV5-5; CDR3nt: TGTGCCAGCAGCTTGGTGTTTGGGGGTCGCCTCTCTGGAAACACCATATATTTT; CDR3aa: CASSLVFGGRLSGNTIYF
j_gene: TRBJ1-6; abundance: once; d_gene: NA; v_gene: TRBV6-6; CDR3nt: TGTGCCAGCAGACAACTAACCGGCAGGGGCAACTCACCCCTCCACTTT; CDR3aa: CASRQLTGRGNSPLHF
j_gene: TRBJ1-3; abundance: NA; d_gene: NA; v_gene: TRBV10-3; CDR3nt: TGTGCCATCAGTGAGACTCGGGGAAACACCATATATTTT; CDR3aa: CAISETRGNTIYF
j_gene: TRBJ1-4; abundance: NA; d_gene: TRBD1; v_gene: TRBV2; CDR3nt: TGTGCCAGCAAGCTCCGGACAGGGATTAATGAAAAACTGTTTTTT; CDR3aa: CASKLRTGINEKLFF
j_gene: TRBJ1-6; abundance: NA; d_gene: NA; v_gene: TRBV7-8; CDR3nt: TGTGCCAGCAGCTTCCAGGGGCTGAATTCACCCCTCCACTTT; CDR3aa: CASSFQGLNSPLHF
j_gene: TRBJ1-1; abundance: NA; d_gene: NA; v_gene: TRBV5-4; CDR3nt: TGTGCCAGCAGCCCGGAGTTGAACACTGAAGCTTTCTTT; CDR3aa: CASSPELNTEAFF
j_gene: TRBJ1-5; abundance: once; d_gene: TRBD1; v_gene: TRBV4-1; CDR3nt: TGCGCCAGCAGCCAAGAACAGGGGCCGAATCAGCCCCAGCATTTT; CDR3aa: CASSQEQGPNQPQHF
j_gene: TRBJ2-5; abundance: few; d_gene: NA; v_gene: TRBV14; CDR3nt: TGTGCCAGCAGCGCCCGAATGAAAGAGACCCAGTACTTC; CDR3aa: CASSARMKETQYF
j_gene: TRBJ2-3; abundance: NA; d_gene: NA; v_gene: TRBV7-6; CDR3nt: TGTGCCAGCAGCCGACGGACCACAGGCACAGATACGCAGTATTTT; CDR3aa: CASSRRTTGTDTQYF
j_gene: TRBJ2-7; abundance: NA; d_gene: TRBD1; v_gene: TRBV18; CDR3nt: TGTGCCAGCTTCTCCGGGACAGGGCGGCAAGAGCAGTACTTC; CDR3aa: CASFSGTGRQEQYF
j_gene: TRBJ1-1; abundance: NA; d_gene: NA; v_gene: TRBV7-9; CDR3nt: TGTGCCAGCAGCCCCTACAGGGAGACTGAAGCTTTCTTT; CDR3aa: CASSPYRETEAFF
j_gene: TRBJ1-4; abundance: NA; d_gene: NA; v_gene: TRBV7-9; CDR3nt: TGTGCCAGCAGCTTAGAGTCAGGGTGGTTGTTTTTT; CDR3aa: CASSLESGWLFF
j_gene: TRBJ2-3; abundance: NA; d_gene: TRBD2; v_gene: TRBV11-3; CDR3nt: TGTGCCAGCAGCCGGGGGGGGGACCTCACAGATACGCAGTATTTT; CDR3aa: CASSRGGDLTDTQYF
j_gene: TRBJ2-6; abundance: NA; d_gene: NA; v_gene: TRBV19; CDR3nt: TGTGCCAGTAGTTGGGCCTCTGGGGCCAACGTCCTGACTTTC; CDR3aa: CASSWASGANVLTF
j_gene: TRBJ2-7; abundance: NA; d_gene: TRBD1; v_gene: TRBV5-1; CDR3nt: TGCGCCAGCAGCTTGGTACAGGGGACCGAGCAGTACTTC; CDR3aa: CASSLVQGTEQYF
j_gene: TRBJ1-1; abundance: NA; d_gene: NA; v_gene: TRBV5-1; CDR3nt: TGCGCCAGCAGCTTGGGTTTTGGGGTCACTGAAGCTTTCTTT; CDR3aa: CASSLGFGVTEAFF
j_gene: TRBJ2-5; abundance: NA; d_gene: NA; v_gene: TRBV9; CDR3nt: TGTGCCAGCGCGGGACCTCAAGGGACCCAGTACTTC; CDR3aa: CASAGPQGTQYF
j_gene: TRBJ2-3; abundance: NA; d_gene: NA; v_gene: TRBV12-5; CDR3nt: TGTGCTAGTTCAATGGGGTATACGCAGTATTTT; CDR3aa: CASSMGYTQYF
j_gene: TRBJ1-5; abundance: NA; d_gene: NA; v_gene: TRBV2; CDR3nt: TGTGCCAGCAGTGAGGCACTAAGCAATCAGCCCCAGCATTTT; CDR3aa: CASSEALSNQPQHF
j_gene: TRBJ2-2; abundance: NA; d_gene: TRBD1; v_gene: TRBV5-1; CDR3nt: TGCGCCAGCAGCTTGGCGACAGGGTTGAACACCGGGGAGCTGTTTTTT; CDR3aa: CASSLATGLNTGELFF
j_gene: TRBJ2-7; abundance: once; d_gene: TRBD1; v_gene: TRBV7-2; CDR3nt: TGTGCCAGCAGCCTCGGGACAGGGGGGATGTACGAGCAGTACTTC; CDR3aa: CASSLGTGGMYEQYF
j_gene: TRBJ1-2; abundance: NA; d_gene: NA; v_gene: TRBV2; CDR3nt: TGTGCCAGCAAGACCTCCGGGGGCTATGGCTACACCTTC; CDR3aa: CASKTSGGYGYTF
j_gene: TRBJ2-5; abundance: NA; d_gene: TRBD2; v_gene: TRBV11-2; CDR3nt: TGTGCCAGCAGTTTACTAGCGGGACATCAAGAGACCCAGTACTTC; CDR3aa: CASSLLAGHQETQYF
j_gene: TRBJ2-1; abundance: once; d_gene: TRBD1; v_gene: TRBV15; CDR3nt: TGTGCCACCAGCAGAGGGGGACAGGGTAACAGTGAGCAGTTCTTC; CDR3aa: CATSRGGQGNSEQFF
j_gene: TRBJ1-2; abundance: once; d_gene: TRBD1; v_gene: TRBV6-5; CDR3nt: TGTGCCAGCAACAACCCGGGACAGGGCTCCTATGGCTACACCTTC; CDR3aa: CASNNPGQGSYGYTF
j_gene: TRBJ2-1; abundance: once; d_gene: NA; v_gene: TRBV11-3; CDR3nt: TGTGCCAGCAGCTCCCTAGCGCTGGGTAATGAGCAGTTCTTC; CDR3aa: CASSSLALGNEQFF
j_gene: TRBJ1-1; abundance: NA; d_gene: NA; v_gene: TRBV2; CDR3nt: TGTGCCAGCAGCAGCCAGCCGAATTCGGGCACTGAAGCTTTCTTT; CDR3aa: CASSSQPNSGTEAFF
j_gene: TRBJ2-1; abundance: NA; d_gene: NA; v_gene: TRBV5-1; CDR3nt: TGCGCCAGCAAGGACAGAGTTTCCAATGAGCAGTTCTTC; CDR3aa: CASKDRVSNEQFF
j_gene: TRBJ2-1; abundance: NA; d_gene: NA; v_gene: TRBV10-3; CDR3nt: TGTGCCATCAGTGCCGGGGACACCTACAATGAGCAGTTCTTC; CDR3aa: CAISAGDTYNEQFF
j_gene: TRBJ1-1; abundance: NA; d_gene: TRBD1; v_gene: TRBV18; CDR3nt: TGTGCCAGCTCACCACAGACAGGGTCGAACACTGAAGCTTTCTTT; CDR3aa: CASSPQTGSNTEAFF
j_gene: TRBJ2-7; abundance: NA; d_gene: TRBD1; v_gene: TRBV27; CDR3nt: TGTGCCAGCAGTTTAACAGGGGCCTCCGGGGTGGGCTCCTACGAGCAGTACTTC; CDR3aa: CASSLTGASGVGSYEQYF
j_gene: TRBJ1-1; abundance: NA; d_gene: TRBD1; v_gene: TRBV19; CDR3nt: TGTGCCAGTACCGCCGGGACAGGGTCCTCTGAAGCTTTCTTT; CDR3aa: CASTAGTGSSEAFF